The 14 T cell receptor beta chains reported below all come from one sample, sequenced in a study of blood T cell repertoires in COVID-19. The repertoire was sequenced with immunoSEQ multiplex PCR; TCRdb's copy has only in-frame clones and lacks some. This sample has approximately 380,000 clones, with about 89% found just once. Material for sequencing was PBMCs or T cells enriched from blood (not recorded which). The receptors originated from a woman between 40 and 55 years old who had been exposed to COVID-19.

The gene calls are TRBV18 and TRBJ2-5; D call uncertain. Germline V gene sequence: CDR1 KGHSH, CDR2 LQKENI. There are 13 residues in the CDR3. V shed 3 bases and J shed 1 base, with 6 bases lying between them. The CDR3 DNA is TGTGCCAGCTCACCCAGTCCCCAAGAGACCCAGTACTTC. The encoded protein is CASSPSPQETQYF.

The chain uses TRBV24-1 and TRBJ1-2; D not resolved. Between the trimmed V and J ends, which lost 5 bases and 5 bases, there was a span of 5 bases. The germline gives CDR1 KGHDR, CDR2 SFDVKD. The CDR3 length is 11 residues. The CDR3 nucleotides are TGTGCCACCAGTGCTCAGTATGGCTACACCTTC. The encoded protein is CATSAQYGYTF.

Turning to this clone: The sample carries other DNA sequences with the same CDR3. The chain employs TRBV30 and TRBJ1-1; D is uncertain. This CDR3 contains 12 residues. Germline V lookup: CDR1 GTSNPN, CDR2 SVGIG (reference sequence). V gave up 2 bases and J gave up 1 base, with 5 bases separating them. The CDR3 loop is CAWSPGNTEAFF. DNA of the CDR3: TGTGCCTGGAGTCCCGGGAACACTGAAGCTTTCTTT.

The chain carries TRBV14 and TRBJ2-1; D is unresolved. CDR1 SGHDN and CDR2 FVKESK come from the germline V gene. Trimming stripped 3 bases from V and 16 bases from J, with 16 bases between. The CDR3 loop spans 12 amino acids. The CDR3 sequence is CASSHTLLLQFF. CDR3 in DNA: TGTGCCAGCAGCCACACCCTATTATTGCAATTCTTC.

The chain links TRBV3-1 (or the pseudogene TRBV3-2) to TRBJ1-2, with D unclear. Trimming pared 4 bases from V and 3 bases from J, leaving 6 bases between. The CDR3 totals 12 residues. Germline CDR1 is LGHDT and CDR2 is YNNKEL (reference sequence). For the CDR3, the DNA is TGTGCCAGCAGCCGCGCGGACTATGGCTACACCTTC. Residues: CASSRADYGYTF.

The V and J genes are TRBV5-1 and TRBJ1-2, with D uncertain. Trimming removed 4 bases from V and 0 bases from J, with 10 bases in between. The CDR3 consists of 14 residues. Germline V lookup: CDR1 SGHRS, CDR2 YFSETQ. The CDR3 spells CASSRSQTNYGYTF. Here the CDR3 DNA reads TGCGCCAGCAGCCGATCCCAGACTAACTATGGCTACACCTTC.

This clone appeared once. The V gene is TRBV7-6, the J gene TRBJ2-5; TRBD1 matches at 9 bases. The CDR3 runs to 15 residues. Germline V gives CDR1 SGHVS, CDR2 FNYEAQ. V lost 0 bases, J lost 3 bases, and 2 bases stayed unmatched. The CDR3 DNA reads as TGTGCCAGCAGCTTAGCGGGACAGGGCAAAGAGACCCAGTACTTC. Protein sequence: CASSLAGQGKETQYF.

The chain employs TRBV29-1 and TRBJ1-2, with 10 positions matching TRBD1. CDR1 is SQVTM and CDR2 is ANQGSEA in the germline V gene. J gave up 4 bases and V 7 bases, and 6 bases lay outside the gene matches. The CDR3 length is 13 residues. CDR3 sequence reads: CSARDRGIYGYTF. The CDR3 bases are TGCAGCGCCCGGGACAGGGGAATCTATGGCTACACCTTC.

This clone has a handful of counts. The chain carries TRBV11-3 and TRBJ2-6, with 8 bases aligning to TRBD1. CDR3 length: 15 amino acids. Germline-derived CDR1 and CDR2 are SGHNT and YENEEA. After removal of 4 bases from V and 3 bases from J, the junction contained 2 bases not matched to a gene. CDR3 sequence (DNA): TGTGCCAGCAGCTCTGGGACAGGTGGGGCCAACGTCCTGACTTTC. This translates into CASSSGTGGANVLTF.

The chain recombines TRBV30 with TRBJ2-1; 7 bases are shared with TRBD2. The CDR3 contains 13 residues. The V gene end was trimmed by 7 bases and the J gene end by 10 bases; junction bases not matched to a gene: 13. Germline loops: CDR1 GTSNPN, CDR2 SVGIG (reference sequence). The DNA of the CDR3 is TGTGCCTCGGCGGGGGATCTTGGGTACGAGCAGTTCTTC. This encodes CASAGDLGYEQFF.

The V gene is TRBV6-1, the J gene TRBJ2-1; TRBD1 matches at 8 bases. With V trimmed by 1 base and J by 9 bases, 8 bases remained unmatched. The CDR3 has 15 residues. Germline CDR1 and CDR2: MNHNS and SASEGT. In DNA, the CDR3 is TGTGCCAGCAGTGAAGTCCCTCAGGGGGCAGGTGAGCAGTTCTTC. It yields the protein CASSEVPQGAGEQFF.

The chain links TRBV5-1 to TRBJ1-1, with a weak D call TRBD1 (6 bases). This CDR3 comprises 17 residues. Germline values: CDR1 SGHRS, CDR2 YFSETQ. V was pared by 3 bases and J by 1 base, with 19 bases between. The CDR3 bases are TGCGCCAGCAGCTGGCGTCGGCAGGGGATATGGAACACTGAAGCTTTCTTT. It yields the protein CASSWRRQGIWNTEAFF.

The chain uses TRBV6-5 and TRBJ1-1; the D is unclear. This CDR3 is built from 14 residues. The germline gives CDR1 MNHEY, CDR2 SVGAGI. With 6 bases removed from V and 0 bases from J, the gap between germline ends came to 11 bases. The CDR3 bases are TGTGCCAGCAGGACTGCTGCAGTGAACACTGAAGCTTTCTTT. This translates into CASRTAAVNTEAFF.

The chain links TRBV24-1 to TRBJ1-5, with 7 bases matching TRBD1. CDR1 and CDR2 from the germline V gene are KGHDR and SFDVKD. The CDR3 totals 15 residues. V was clipped by 4 bases and J by 8 bases; unmatched bases: 10. The CDR3 nucleotides are TGTGCCACCAGTGACCCCCGGACAGGTTCGGAGCCCCAGCATTTT. This encodes CATSDPRTGSEPQHF.